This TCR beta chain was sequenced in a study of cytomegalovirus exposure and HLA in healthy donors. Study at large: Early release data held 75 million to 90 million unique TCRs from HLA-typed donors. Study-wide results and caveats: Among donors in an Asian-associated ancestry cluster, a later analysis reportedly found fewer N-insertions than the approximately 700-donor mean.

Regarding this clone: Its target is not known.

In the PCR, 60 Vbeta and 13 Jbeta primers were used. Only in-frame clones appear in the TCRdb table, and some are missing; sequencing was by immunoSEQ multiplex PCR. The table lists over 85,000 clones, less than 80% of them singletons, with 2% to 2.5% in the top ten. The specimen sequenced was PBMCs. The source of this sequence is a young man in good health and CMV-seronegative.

The CDR3 protein is CASSPGTGGGYTF. The CDR3 region has the DNA TGCGCCAGCAGCCCCGGGACAGGAGGTGGCTACACCTTC. The V and J genes are TRBV5-1 and TRBJ1-2, with 8 bases fitting TRBD1. CDR1 is SGHRS, CDR2 YFSETQ, per germline. The junction had 6 bases not matched to a gene; V was cut back by 4 bases and J by 7 bases. There are 13 residues in the CDR3.